This T cell receptor (beta chain) was captured in a study of blood T cells in healthy people across ages. PCR was performed a second time for about 7 to 11 cycles using a sample-barcoded 5' primer and a J-beta primer mix. In TCRdb, the 5' RACE reads were re-called with MiXCR into one record per CDR3 protein. The sample records more than 900,000 distinct CDR3 sequences, approximately 25% being singletons. This clonotype was seen a few times. These same records also appear under a second study, on T cells of mothers and their children.

Material: blood. The sequence was collected from a girl aged 2 to 9 in good health.

The CDR3: CASSTGLLNNEQFF. The CDR3 region has the DNA TGTGCCAGCAGCACGGGACTACTAAACAATGAGCAGTTCTTC. The chain couples TRBV9 to TRBJ2-1, with TRBD2 matching over 7 bases. Germline assignment: CDR1 SGDLS and CDR2 YYNGEE. J was trimmed by 5 bases and V by 4 bases; bases with no gene match: 6. The CDR3 length is 14 residues.